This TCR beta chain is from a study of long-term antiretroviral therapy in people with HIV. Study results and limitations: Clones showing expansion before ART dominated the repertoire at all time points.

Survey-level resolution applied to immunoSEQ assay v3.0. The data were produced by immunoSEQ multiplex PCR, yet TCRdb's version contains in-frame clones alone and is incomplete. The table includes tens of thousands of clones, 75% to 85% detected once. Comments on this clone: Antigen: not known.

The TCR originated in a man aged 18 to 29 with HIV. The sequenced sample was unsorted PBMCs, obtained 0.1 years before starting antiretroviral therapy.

DNA for the CDR3: TGTGCCAGCGGCCTACTAGCGGGAGTTGATACGCAGTATTTT. Translating gives CASGLLAGVDTQYF. The chain links TRBV5-8 to TRBJ2-3, with 11 bases fitting TRBD2. The CDR3 is made up of 14 amino acids. V trimming: 7 bases; J trimming: 6 bases; junction bases outside the gene matches: 7. CDR1 is SGHTS, CDR2 YDEGEE, per germline.